This entry lists 24 T cell receptor beta chains sequenced from one sample in a study of technical replicates of blood from a handful of donors. The repertoire was sequenced with immunoSEQ multiplex PCR; TCRdb's copy has only in-frame clones and lacks some. The repertoire holds about 84,000 clones, with 98% as singletons. Specimen: T cells isolated from PBMCs. The receptors here all came from a human donor in good health.

This sequence joins TRBV28 and TRBJ2-1; 12 bases match TRBD1. This CDR3 spans 23 amino acids. J gave up 8 bases and V 3 bases, and 29 bases lay outside the gene matches. CDR1 and CDR2 from the germline V gene are MDHEN and SYDVKM. The CDR3 protein is CASSFGRWGDRGRQLGRIDEQFF. The CDR3 DNA follows: TGTGCCAGCAGTTTCGGTCGCTGGGGGGACAGGGGGCGCCAACTGGGGCGAATCGATGAGCAGTTCTTC.

The V call is TRBV5-1, the J call TRBJ1-1, with D hard to call. V lost 2 bases and J lost 8, with 10 bases in between. This CDR3 contains 12 residues. Per germline, CDR1 SGHRS and CDR2 YFSETQ. The CDR3 DNA follows: TGCGCCAGCAGCTTACAAGAATCAGAAGCTTTCTTT. This gives the protein CASSLQESEAFF.

This chain uses TRBV5-1 with TRBJ1-1; D call uncertain. This CDR3 has 14 residues. With 0 bases removed from V and 5 bases from J, the gap between germline ends came to 11 bases. In germline, CDR1 is SGHRS, CDR2 YFSETQ. The CDR3 DNA reads TGCGCCAGCAGCTTGGTTCGGGAAGGAACTGAAGCTTTCTTT. It specifies CASSLVREGTEAFF.

The J gene is TRBJ1-6, the V gene TRBV5-1; 8 nucleotides match TRBD1. Germline loops: CDR1 SGHRS, CDR2 YFSETQ. The CDR3 has 14 residues. Trimming cost V 4 bases and J 8 bases; bases outside gene matches: 5. The CDR3 protein is CASSAGQGDSPLHF. CDR3 sequence (DNA): TGCGCCAGCAGCGCAGGACAGGGAGATTCACCCCTCCACTTT. Full variable domain (outside the CDR3, taken from reference TRBV5-1 and TRBJ1-6): KAGVTQTPRYLIKTRGQQVTLSCSPISGHRSVSWYQQTPGQGLQFLFEYFSETQRNKGNFPGRFSGRQFSNSRSEMNVSTLELGDSALYLCASSAGQGDSPLHFGNGTRLTVT.

The CDR3: CASSEDPGYGTMNTEAFF. The CDR3 coding sequence is TGTGCCAGCAGTGAAGATCCGGGGTATGGAACCATGAACACTGAAGCTTTCTTT. This rearrangement joins TRBV2 to TRBJ1-1; D is unresolved. Looked up from germline, CDR1 is SNHLY and CDR2 is FYNNEI. Between the trimmed V and J ends, which lost 1 base and 0 bases, there was a span of 18 bases. CDR3 length equals 18 residues.

The chain links TRBV6-5 to TRBJ1-2, with 7 nucleotides matching TRBD1. J was trimmed by 6 bases and V by 4 bases; bases with no gene match: 5. The V gene's germline CDR1 is MNHEY and CDR2 SVGAGI. The CDR3 has 13 residues. The CDR3 reads CASSFDRENGYTF. The CDR3 coding sequence is TGTGCCAGCAGTTTTGACAGGGAGAATGGCTACACCTTC.

This clone was picked up one time. This chain uses TRBV7-3 with TRBJ2-2, with a tentative D call TRBD2 (6 bases). This CDR3 comprises 15 residues. The germline V gene encodes CDR1 SGHTA and CDR2 FQGTGA. V lost 5 bases, J lost 0 bases, and 10 bases lay in between. This CDR3 is CASSPGGTNTGELFF. CDR3 sequence (DNA): TGTGCCAGCAGCCCCGGCGGGACGAACACCGGGGAGCTGTTTTTT.

The rearrangement joins TRBV5-4 to TRBJ2-1; 8 bases match TRBD2. The CDR3 length is 15 residues. Germline V lookup: CDR1 SGHNT, CDR2 YYREEE (reference sequence). The ends lost 0 bases at V and 3 bases at J; junction bases unmatched: 2. The DNA of the CDR3 is TGTGCCAGCAGCTTGGGGACTAGCCACTACAATGAGCAGTTCTTC. Amino acid sequence: CASSLGTSHYNEQFF.

The genes are TRBV4-2 and TRBJ2-6; 13 bases are shared with TRBD2. Looked up from germline, CDR1 is LGHNA and CDR2 is YNFKEQ. The CDR3 totals 19 residues. The V gene end was trimmed by 4 bases and the J gene end by 0 bases; junction bases not matched to a gene: 6. This CDR3 reads CASSPRTSGGHSGANVLTF. In DNA, the CDR3 is TGTGCCAGCAGCCCGCGGACTAGCGGGGGCCACTCTGGGGCCAACGTCCTGACTTTC.

This chain joins TRBV28 and TRBJ1-1; TRBD1 agrees at 9 bases. CDR1 is MDHEN, CDR2 SYDVKM, per germline. The CDR3 sequence is 12 residues long. J lost 11 bases, V lost 4 bases, and 5 bases had no gene match. DNA for the CDR3: TGTGCCAGCAGTTCCGGGACAGGGTTGGCTTTCTTT. It is translated as CASSSGTGLAFF.

J is TRBJ2-1 and V is TRBV10-3, with TRBD2 identical over 7 bases. The germline V gene encodes CDR1 ENHRY and CDR2 SYGVKD. The CDR3 covers 11 residues. As DNA, the CDR3 is TGTGCTAGCGGGTATGACAATGAGCAGTTCTTC. Amino acid sequence: CASGYDNEQFF.

The chain recombines TRBV28 with TRBJ2-1; TRBD2 matches at 13 bases. The germline V gene has CDR1 MDHEN and CDR2 SYDVKM. The CDR3 has 15 amino acids. The V and J ends lost 3 bases and 9 bases, in that order; junction bases with no gene match: 5. The chain's CDR3 is CASSFRLAGGTEQFF. The CDR3 DNA reads TGTGCCAGCAGTTTTAGACTAGCGGGAGGTACTGAGCAGTTCTTC.

CDR3 in amino acids: CASSVGQNSYNEQFF. As DNA, the CDR3 is TGTGCCAGCAGCGTGGGACAGAATTCCTACAATGAGCAGTTCTTC. The chain combines TRBV5-5 with TRBJ2-1, with 7 bases aligning to TRBD1. The V segment lost 4 bases and the J segment 1 base; nucleotides outside the gene matches: 5. The germline gives CDR1 SGHKS, CDR2 YYEKEE (reference sequence). The CDR3 is 15 amino acids.

The V and J genes are TRBV5-1 and TRBJ1-6; D is perhaps TRBD1 (6 bases). The CDR3 is 14 residues long. Germline V gene lookup returns CDR1 SGHRS and CDR2 YFSETQ. V lost 4 bases and J 10 bases, leaving 15 bases between the germline ends. The CDR3 loop reads CASSVGQLDSPLHF. The CDR3 bases are TGCGCCAGCAGCGTAGGACAGTTGGACTCACCCCTCCACTTT.

The chain carries TRBV19 and TRBJ2-3; D may be TRBD1 (5 bases). Trimming took off 5 bases at V and 1 base at J, with 13 bases between the two ends. The germline V gene has CDR1 LNHDA and CDR2 SQIVND (reference sequence). This CDR3 is 15 amino acids long. The CDR3 reads CASSPTGPGTDTQYF. As DNA, the CDR3 is TGTGCCAGTAGTCCTACAGGACCCGGCACAGATACGCAGTATTTT.

The chain is built from TRBV28 and TRBJ1-5; D is ambiguous. The CDR3 is made up of 15 amino acids. V dropped 6 bases and J dropped 5 bases, with 17 bases sitting between them. Germline assignment: CDR1 MDHEN and CDR2 SYDVKM. In DNA form, the CDR3 reads TGTGCCAGCAGGCCTCATTCTTTAGCGTATCAGCCCCAGCATTTT. It specifies CASRPHSLAYQPQHF.

The rearrangement joins TRBV7-9 to TRBJ1-1, with D unresolved. The CDR3 length is 11 residues. Germline loops: CDR1 SEHNR, CDR2 FQNEAQ (reference sequence). Trimming took off 5 bases at V and 7 bases at J, with 8 bases between the two ends. CDR3: CASSPSGEAFF. The CDR3 DNA follows: TGTGCCAGCAGCCCTTCGGGTGAAGCTTTCTTT.

The CDR3 DNA reads as TGTGCCAGCTCCCAGGGTAATGAAAAACTGTTTTTT. Translated, it gives CASSQGNEKLFF. V is TRBV6-5 and J is TRBJ1-4; weak D call: TRBD1 (5 bases). V was shortened by 8 bases and J by 4 bases, with 8 bases between the two germline ends. Germline values: CDR1 MNHEY, CDR2 SVGAGI. This CDR3 has 12 amino acids.

The DNA for the CDR3 is TGTGCCAGCAGCTTAGAGAGCGGACAGGTGGCGGAGACCCAGTACTTC. This translates into CASSLESGQVAETQYF. This chain connects TRBV13 to TRBJ2-5; the match to TRBD1 covers 7 bases. The V and J ends lost 1 base and 5 bases, in that order; junction bases with no gene match: 10. Germline V lookup: CDR1 PRHDT, CDR2 FYEKMQ (reference sequence). This CDR3 is 16 amino acids long.

This clone was counted once. The V call is TRBV2, the J call TRBJ1-4; no clear D. V shed 3 bases and J shed 8 bases, with 10 bases lying between them. CDR3 length equals 13 residues. Per the germline V gene, CDR1 is SNHLY and CDR2 is FYNNEI. CDR3 sequence (DNA): TGTGCCAGCAGTGAGAACAACCGAGAAAAACTGTTTTTT. Protein product: CASSENNREKLFF.

The J gene is TRBJ2-3, the V gene TRBV7-6; 14 bases map to TRBD2. The CDR3 loop spans 18 amino acids. Germline V gives CDR1 SGHVS, CDR2 FNYEAQ. J gave up 4 bases and V 0 bases, and 6 bases lay outside the gene matches. CDR3 protein: CASSLATSGRAVPDTQYF. In nucleotides, the CDR3 is TGTGCCAGCAGCTTAGCGACTAGCGGGAGGGCTGTGCCAGATACGCAGTATTTT.

This clone turned up a few times. The J gene is TRBJ2-5, the V gene TRBV10-3; TRBD2 might be the D (5 bases). The V and J ends lost 2 bases and 8 bases respectively, with 12 bases between them. CDR3 length: 13 residues. Germline loops: CDR1 ENHRY, CDR2 SYGVKD. The CDR3 sequence: CAISEEGGATQYF. Written as DNA, the CDR3 is TGTGCCATCAGTGAGGAGGGTGGAGCAACCCAGTACTTC.

V is TRBV5-1 and J is TRBJ2-6; D is uncertain. This CDR3 contains 16 residues. In germline, CDR1 is SGHRS, CDR2 YFSETQ. The V and J ends lost 0 bases and 1 base respectively, with 8 bases between them. The CDR3 DNA is TGCGCCAGCAGCTTGGTTATGGCTTCTGGGGCCAACGTCCTGACTTTC. Its protein is CASSLVMASGANVLTF.

The genes are TRBV19 and TRBJ1-1, with a weak D call TRBD1 (5 bases). Germline-derived CDR1 and CDR2 are LNHDA and SQIVND (reference sequence). CDR3 size: 13 residues. With 4 bases removed from V and 4 bases from J, the gap between germline ends came to 10 bases. The chain's CDR3 is CASSTARVTEAFF. The CDR3 nucleotides are TGTGCCAGTAGTACTGCCAGGGTCACTGAAGCTTTCTTT.